This T cell receptor beta chain was documented in a study of shared clonotypes between healthy human individuals (TCRdb year 2020). General notes on the study: A couple of women and a few men aged 18 to 49 years were included in the cohort. For each donor, three plates each were used for CD4 naive and CD4 memory, two plates were used for CD8 naive, and one plate was used for CD8 memory. Blood TCR repertoires of about five healthy adults were deeply sequenced to estimate repertoire size and the extent of clonotype sharing between individuals. Different laboratories and diverse techniques were used to prepare libraries and sequence TCR repertoires, to increase sequencing depth and limit assay-specific biases. Leukapheresis yielded between about 0.9 and 9.5 billion PBMCs per donor.

The donors were healthy, HIV-negative adults with no recently reported acute infections or vaccinations. Only Caucasian adults living in Nashville, Tennessee, USA were represented among the donors. CD8 memory samples combined magnetically selected CD45RO+ cells with CCR7-negative CD45RA+ effector memory (TemRA) cells. After blood collection by leukapheresis, PBMCs were isolated using Ficoll-Histopaque density gradient centrifugation and then cryopreserved in the vapor phase of liquid nitrogen. Purity and quantity of every magnetically sorted T cell population were checked by analytical flow cytometry. From each sorted fraction, genomic DNA was isolated and quantified by UV absorbance on a Nanodrop 2000c. In regard to this clone: There is no known antigen for this receptor. No base-level quality is on record; no much larger clone is a single base apart.

The full study reports these points: Naive subsets generally had larger estimated clonotype richness than memory subsets. Because the study included only a small number of donors, the genetic and exposure-history diversity represented was limited. Around 5% of naive CD4, 3.5% of naive CD8, around 2.3% of memory CD4, and 0.4% of memory CD8 clonotypes were shared across several donors. Pairwise subsampling indicated that sequencing depth was expected to affect the degree of clonotype sharing among donors. Even with the large sequencing depth, rarefaction of the sorted-subset datasets indicated that sequencing was incomplete. Compared with non-shared clonotypes, the clonotypes found in all four sorted-subset donors had higher generation probabilities. Sampling was limited to blood, and TCR repertoires in tissue likely differ from TCR repertoires in blood.

TCR CDR3 regions were amplified from genomic DNA by multiplex PCR using the deep immunoSEQ assay. Extracted genomic DNA from each cell subset was spread evenly across all wells of several immunoSEQ 96-well plates, with each plate serving as a replicate. For sorted subsets, each replicate PCR was loaded with around 200 ng genomic DNA, equivalent to some 27,000 T cell genomes. Purified libraries were measured with a Qubit 3.0 fluorometer, size-checked on a Bioanalyzer 2100, and measured again with the KAPA Library Quantification kit. Every immunoSEQ 96-well plate was sequenced on a separate single-read 150-cycle Illumina NextSeq 550 flow cell. The source study handled its data this way. Because the immunoSEQ output included only junctional sequences and no quality scores, the filtering could not be the same as the filtering used for full-length reads. To assign V/J genes and CDR3, sequences were annotated against IMGT germline references using PyIR, a Python wrapper for IgBLAST v1.9. Reads were filtered out if the reads had weak V/J assignments (E-value above 1e-6), no CDR3, stop codons, out-of-frame junctions, or ambiguous translated residues. A V3J clonotype was defined by an identical inferred V gene, J gene, and CDR3 amino acid sequence. The percentage overlap between two repertoires was calculated by dividing the number of shared unique clonotypes by the size of the smaller repertoire. Richness of each repertoire was evaluated using RTK rarefaction, the Chao1 estimator, and Recon v2.1 estimates of unobserved clonotypes. Generation probabilities were computed with OLGA for all TCRbeta clonotypes obtained by the gDNA method from four donors. TCRdb retrieved this table from immuneACCESS and kept in-frame rearrangements only. Not all clones are present; in checked studies, unresolved V genes account for under half, and no reason is known for the remainder. V and J calls and clone size are those listed in that table; D and trimming were worked out from the DNA. The sample table holds 650,000 to 700,000 clones, of which about nine tenths were seen once. The top ten clones comprise 34% of the sample.

The CDR3 runs 11 amino acids, cysteine and phenylalanine included. Only the CDR3 DNA stays, 33 bases, in frame from base 1. The junction shows trimming of 8 bases on V and 8 bases on J, plus 12 bases between the germline ends. CDR1 and CDR2 are drawn from the germline V gene (reference sequence): MNHEY, SMNVEV. This TCR was recovered from a young man in good health. Some clones in this sample may be carry-over from other donors' samples. The sequence links TRBV27 to TRBJ1-2; the D gene cannot be named for sure. The sequencing input was memory CD8+ T cells from PBMCs. The sample's cell subset or site label, decoded: CD45RO+ cells pooled with CCR7-negative TemRA cells. The CDR3 in this case is CASGSGLGYTF. The nucleotides read TGTGCCAGCGGTTCGGGCTTAGGCTACACCTTC.